One and the same sample provided the 17 T cell receptor beta chains below, sequenced in a study of beta chain features in type 1 diabetes. The investigators reverse transcribed all of the isolated RNA, so they sequenced expressed TCRB transcripts. TCRdb keeps only in-frame clones here, not all; method: immunoSEQ multiplex PCR. Of approximately 120,000 clones listed, 30% to 40% are singletons. The sample was stem cell memory CD4+ T cells from blood. The receptors derive from a woman aged 18-29 years in good health.

This clone appeared a few times. This sequence joins TRBV14 and TRBJ2-7; weak D call: TRBD2 (5 bases). Per the germline V gene, CDR1 is SGHDN and CDR2 is FVKESK. V was clipped by 0 bases and J by 3 bases, with 9 bases between them. The CDR3 loop spans 14 amino acids. CDR3 protein: CASSQDRGNYEQYF. CDR3 DNA sequence: TGTGCCAGCAGCCAAGACCGAGGGAACTACGAGCAGTACTTC.

CDR3 nucleotide sequence: TGTGCCAGCAGTTGGCGGGGGAAGGGTAGCAATCAGCCCCAGCATTTT. As protein: CASSWRGKGSNQPQHF. V and J are TRBV5-4 and TRBJ1-5; TRBD1 is a possible D gene (5 bases). The CDR3 contains 16 residues. The V gene lost 5 bases and the J gene lost 0 bases, with 15 bases spanning the gap. The germline CDR1 and CDR2 sequences are SGHNT and YYREEE (reference sequence).

The genes are TRBV6-5 and TRBJ1-3, with 8 bases aligning to TRBD1. The CDR3 loop spans 15 amino acids. Per germline, CDR1 MNHEY and CDR2 SVGAGI. V shed 4 bases and J 5 bases; nucleotides not matched to a gene: 7. This CDR3 reads CASSLGQGGRNTIYF. The CDR3 coding sequence is TGTGCCAGCAGTTTAGGACAGGGAGGGAGAAACACCATATATTTT.

A few counts support this clone. The CDR3 DNA reads as TGTGCCAGCAGCCTACGGGGGGCGCGGCGCCAAGAGACCCAGTACTTC. Amino acid sequence: CASSLRGARRQETQYF. The chain carries TRBV5-8 and TRBJ2-5; a possible D gene is TRBD2 (7 bases). Looked up from germline, CDR1 is SGHTS and CDR2 is YDEGEE. The ends were cut back, 4 bases at V and 1 base at J, with 17 bases in the middle. This CDR3 has 16 residues.

CDR3: CASSSGGGETQYF. The CDR3 DNA follows: TGTGCCAGCAGTTCAGGGGGCGGCGAGACCCAGTACTTC. The chain carries TRBV6-5 and TRBJ2-5, with 8 bases that match TRBD1. The CDR3 totals 13 residues. CDR1 MNHEY and CDR2 SVGAGI come from the germline V gene. The junction had 3 bases not matched to a gene; V was cut back by 4 bases and J by 5 bases.

This clone was counted between two and nine times. The rearrangement joins TRBV4-1 to TRBJ2-7; 8 bases map to TRBD1. This CDR3 is 17 amino acids long. After removal of 3 bases from V and 1 base from J, the junction contained 11 bases not matched to a gene. Germline V lookup: CDR1 MGHRA, CDR2 YSYEKL. The CDR3 reads CASSQGPGQGASYEQYF. In DNA form, the CDR3 reads TGCGCCAGCAGCCAGGGGCCCGGTCAGGGGGCATCCTACGAGCAGTACTTC.

There are a few counts of this clone. The chain links TRBV5-1 to TRBJ1-2; 9 bases line up with TRBD1. CDR1 and CDR2 from the germline V gene are SGHRS and YFSETQ. The CDR3 has 14 residues. V lost 4 bases and J lost 7; bases outside the gene matches: 8. The chain's CDR3 is CASSLGTGRGGYTF. DNA of the CDR3: TGCGCCAGCAGCCTAGGGACAGGGAGAGGTGGCTACACCTTC.

This clone was counted only a few times. V gene TRBV4-1 combines with J gene TRBJ2-1; D perhaps matches TRBD2 (6 bases). The germline V gene has CDR1 MGHRA and CDR2 YSYEKL. The CDR3 covers 15 residues. Trimming shortened V by 0 bases and J by 7 bases, and 13 bases separated the two germline ends. The CDR3 loop is CASSQDTGTLNEQFF. CDR3 nucleotide sequence: TGCGCCAGCAGCCAAGATACCGGGACTTTGAATGAGCAGTTCTTC.

The chain carries TRBV28 and TRBJ2-1; weak D call: TRBD2 (5 bases). The CDR3 length is 15 residues. With 5 bases removed from V and 4 bases from J, the gap between germline ends came to 15 bases. Looked up from germline, CDR1 is MDHEN and CDR2 is SYDVKM. The chain's CDR3 is CASSPYPGTYNEQFF. CDR3 bases: TGTGCCAGCAGTCCCTACCCGGGAACGTACAATGAGCAGTTCTTC.

This clone appeared a few times. This chain connects TRBV30 to TRBJ1-3; TRBD1 is a possible D gene (5 bases). Trimming pared 1 base from V and 0 bases from J, leaving 16 bases between. The CDR3 loop spans 17 amino acids. Germline lookup yields CDR1 GTSNPN and CDR2 SVGIG (reference sequence). In DNA form, the CDR3 reads TGTGCCTGGAGTGCCCGCCGCGGGACGGTCTCTGGAAACACCATATATTTT. Translated, it gives CAWSARRGTVSGNTIYF. Full variable domain (rest looked up from reference TRBV30 and TRBJ1-3): SQTIHQWPATLVQPVGSPLSLECTVEGTSNPNLYWYRQAAGRGLQLLFYSVGIGQISSEVPQNLSASRPQDRQFILSSKKLLLSDSGFYLCAWSARRGTVSGNTIYFGEGSWLTVV.

The chain carries TRBV10-3 and TRBJ2-7, with 10 bases matching TRBD1. The CDR3 has 14 residues. V shed 6 bases, J shed 2 bases, and the junction held 4 bases outside the gene matches. The germline CDR1 and CDR2 sequences are ENHRY and SYGVKD. CDR3 sequence: CAIRGQGTTYEQYF. The CDR3 nucleotides are TGTGCCATCAGGGGACAGGGGACTACCTACGAGCAGTACTTC.

The chain recombines TRBV25-1 with TRBJ2-1; 11 bases agree with TRBD2. Trimming took 6 bases from V and 4 from J; bases not matched to a gene: 5. There are 15 residues in the CDR3. The germline gives CDR1 MGHDK, CDR2 SYGVNS. The CDR3 loop is CASSLAGGPYNEQFF. The CDR3 DNA reads TGTGCCAGCAGCCTAGCGGGAGGACCATACAATGAGCAGTTCTTC.

This clone was found a few times. The CDR3 nucleotides read TGTGCCAGCAGTTTATCGTCAGGTCATGGCTACACCTTC. It codes for CASSLSSGHGYTF. This chain connects TRBV28 to TRBJ1-2; D is uncertain. Looked up from germline, CDR1 is MDHEN and CDR2 is SYDVKM. The CDR3 sequence is 13 residues long. Trimming stripped 1 base from V and 6 bases from J, with 9 bases between.

This chain joins TRBV28 and TRBJ2-7, with TRBD1 matching 9 bases. With 4 bases clipped from V and 1 base from J, the junction kept 5 bases outside the gene matches. The germline V gene has CDR1 MDHEN and CDR2 SYDVKM. This CDR3 has 15 amino acids. This CDR3 reads CASSSAGTGSYEQYF. The CDR3 region has the DNA TGTGCCAGCAGTTCAGCCGGGACAGGGTCCTACGAGCAGTACTTC.

DNA for the CDR3: TGTGCCAGCAGCTTAGCTGCGGGGGCGCTCTGGGGCGGCTACACCTTC. Amino acid sequence: CASSLAAGALWGGYTF. The chain is built from TRBV7-6 and TRBJ1-2, with a possible D match to TRBD1 (6 bases). Germline V gene lookup returns CDR1 SGHVS and CDR2 FNYEAQ. V was trimmed by 0 bases and J by 8 bases, leaving 19 bases between them. The CDR3 sequence is 16 residues long.

The sample holds a few counts of this clone. This chain connects TRBV14 to TRBJ1-2; 8 bases are a match to TRBD1. Germline V CDR1 and CDR2: SGHDN, FVKESK. After removal of 4 bases from V and 8 bases from J, the junction contained 6 bases not matched to a gene. The CDR3 runs to 13 residues. DNA of the CDR3: TGTGCCAGCAGCCGAATACAGGGGGAGGGCTACACCTTC. Protein: CASSRIQGEGYTF. Combining the CDR3 with reference TRBV14 and TRBJ1-2 gives the whole variable domain EAGVTQFPSHSVIEKGQTVTLRCDPISGHDNLYWYRRVMGKEIKFLLHFVKESKQDESGMPNNRFLAERTGGTYSTLKVQPAELEDSGVYFCASSRIQGEGYTFGSGTRLTVV.

The chain uses TRBV12-2 and TRBJ1-2; the table's D gene call, TRBD1, was not cross checked with the DNA. TRBV12-2 is noted as a pseudogene. The CDR3 runs 15 residues. The CDR3 bases are TGTGCAAGTCGTCCCTGGACAGCTCCTAACTATGGCTACACCTTC. Encoded protein: CASRPWTAPNYGYTF.